This T cell receptor (beta chain) stems from a study of spatial heterogeneity in lung cancer. For the study at large: Raw reads showed each unique TCR and UMI combination turning up more than ten times on average. Study results and caveats: Resection blood, more than follow-up blood, showed ubiquitous expanded tumor TCRs.

V was trimmed by 4 bases and J by 0 bases, leaving 13 bases between them. Germline loops: CDR1 SGHRS, CDR2 YFSETQ. This CDR3 region has 16 residues. A word on this clonotype: Its antigen is not known.

Time point in this sample: sample taken at primary tumor resection. Whole RNA from tumor, nontumor lung or frozen PBMC was sequenced unsorted. TCRdb ran MiXCR on the 5' RACE reads and lists one entry per CDR3 protein. The repertoire consists of about 1,600 distinct CDR3 sequences, with approximately 30% occurring once and the leading ten covering 40% to 65%. The rearrangement uses TRBV5-1 and TRBJ2-2; tentatively, D is TRBD1 or TRBD2 (5 bases each). The clonotype was recovered from a male donor with early-stage non-small cell lung cancer. The specimen was PBMCs, collected at surgery. CDR3 sequence (DNA): TGCGCCAGCAGCCCCTTCCAGGGACCGAACACCGGGGAGCTGTTTTTT. As protein: CASSPFQGPNTGELFF. The full variable domain, its missing parts supplied by reference TRBV5-1 and TRBJ2-2, is KAGVTQTPRYLIKTRGQQVTLSCSPISGHRSVSWYQQTPGQGLQFLFEYFSETQRNKGNFPGRFSGRQFSNSRSEMNVSTLELGDSALYLCASSPFQGPNTGELFFGEGSRLTVL.